A single sample is the source of the 21 T cell receptor beta chains below, sequenced in a study of cytomegalovirus exposure and HLA in healthy donors (TCRdb year 2017). The method was the immunoSEQ multiplex PCR assay. The multiplex PCR relied on a mix of 60 forward primers for TCR Vbeta segments and 13 reverse primers for TCR Jbeta segments. TCRdb provides this immuneACCESS table in a form limited to in-frame rearrangements. Some clones are lacking; in checked studies, under half of them reflect an unresolved V gene, and why the rest are absent is not known. The sample table shows about 230,000 clones, and more than 70% are seen once. Clones ranked in the top ten supply about 0.5% of the sample. Material for sequencing was PBMCs. Receptors were obtained from a boy younger than 18 in good health and CMV-seronegative.

V and J are TRBV6-1 and TRBJ2-3, with D possibly TRBD2 on 7 matching bases. V lost 4 bases to trimming and J lost 5 bases, with 16 bases between them. Germline values: CDR1 MNHNS, CDR2 SASEGT. There are 15 residues in the CDR3. CDR3: CASSGAGALGDTQYF. CDR3 sequence (DNA): TGTGCCAGCAGTGGTGCGGGGGCCCTGGGAGATACGCAGTATTTT.

V and J are TRBV19 and TRBJ2-7; TRBD2 aligns across 11 bases. Germline CDR1 and CDR2: LNHDA and SQIVND (reference sequence). J lost 3 bases, V lost 0 bases, and 10 bases had no gene match. This CDR3 has 18 amino acids. CDR3 sequence reads: CASSIENHLAGGDYEQYF. In nucleotides, the CDR3 is TGTGCCAGTAGTATAGAAAACCACCTAGCGGGAGGCGACTACGAGCAGTACTTC.

The CDR3 region is CASSLVAYDRRSYEQYF. In DNA form, the CDR3 reads TGTGCCAGCAGCTTAGTTGCCTATGACAGACGTTCCTACGAGCAGTACTTC. The V and J genes are TRBV7-9 and TRBJ2-7, with D perhaps matching TRBD1 (5 bases). V shed 1 base and J shed 1 base, with 17 bases lying between them. The CDR3 sequence is 17 residues long. Germline loops: CDR1 SEHNR, CDR2 FQNEAQ (reference sequence).

The chain carries TRBV5-1 and TRBJ1-1; D possibly corresponds to TRBD1 (6 bases). The V gene's germline CDR1 is SGHRS and CDR2 YFSETQ. This CDR3 is built from 15 residues. Trimming took 2 bases from V and 4 from J, leaving 15 bases between them. This CDR3 reads CASSFAGGGVTEAFF. The CDR3 nucleotides are TGCGCCAGCAGCTTCGCCGGGGGGGGCGTCACTGAAGCTTTCTTT.

This chain connects TRBV6-1 to TRBJ2-7; a weak D match, TRBD1 (6 bases). Germline CDR1 reads MNHNS; CDR2 reads SASEGT. Trimming cost V 8 bases and J 2 bases, with 13 bases left between them. The length of the CDR3 is 13 residues. CDR3 coding DNA: TGTGCCAGCTATGGACAGTTTACCTACGAGCAGTACTTC. Translating it yields CASYGQFTYEQYF.

The chain uses TRBV5-1 and TRBJ1-2, with 7 bases aligning to TRBD1. Germline V gene data show CDR1 as SGHRS and CDR2 as YFSETQ. This CDR3 is built from 14 residues. Trimming at V came to 4 bases and at J to 6 bases, leaving 9 bases not matched to a gene. Here the CDR3 reads CASSHGTVGNGYTF. CDR3 coding DNA: TGCGCCAGCAGCCATGGGACAGTCGGCAATGGCTACACCTTC.

This clone appeared a few times. The chain links TRBV27 to TRBJ2-1; D possibly corresponds to TRBD2 (6 bases). The CDR3 is 18 amino acids. Germline V gives CDR1 MNHEY, CDR2 SMNVEV (reference sequence). V dropped 7 bases and J dropped 7 bases, with 29 bases sitting between them. The CDR3 DNA reads as TGTGCCAGCACACCTGGGCCCCCGGGTTGGGCGACTAGGAATGAGCAGTTCTTC. Its protein is CASTPGPPGWATRNEQFF.

The chain couples TRBV6-1 to TRBJ1-5, with unresolved D. V lost 9 bases and J lost 7, with 13 bases in between. CDR3 length: 12 amino acids. Germline V gene sequence: CDR1 MNHNS, CDR2 SASEGT. DNA of the CDR3: TGTGCCAGTGGGCCCGGCCGGCAGCCCCAGCATTTT. Translated: CASGPGRQPQHF.

CDR3 loop: CASSPRQGVGGYTF. The CDR3 DNA reads TGTGCCAGCAGTCCCCGACAGGGAGTGGGTGGCTACACCTTC. The V call is TRBV27, the J call TRBJ1-2; TRBD1 agrees at 7 bases. The CDR3 extends over 14 amino acids. With V trimmed by 5 bases and J by 7 bases, 10 bases remained unmatched. Germline CDR1 MNHEY, CDR2 SMNVEV (reference sequence).

The rearrangement uses TRBV6-1 and TRBJ2-3; D uncertain. The germline V and J ends were trimmed by 3 bases and 4 bases, with 11 bases remaining between them. Germline V CDR1 and CDR2: MNHNS, SASEGT. This CDR3 is 14 amino acids long. For the CDR3, the DNA is TGTGCCAGCAGTGAGGGTCCCGGGTCAGATACGCAGTATTTT. Translation gives CASSEGPGSDTQYF.

With respect to this clone: The same CDR3 also results from other DNA sequences found in this sample. The chain uses TRBV19 and TRBJ2-7; TRBD1 agrees at 10 bases. The CDR3 covers 13 residues. Germline V gene lookup returns CDR1 LNHDA and CDR2 SQIVND (reference sequence). J lost 3 bases, V lost 8 bases, and 4 bases had no gene match. The CDR3 sequence: CASRQGAGYEQYF. The DNA of the CDR3 is TGTGCCAGTCGACAGGGGGCTGGCTACGAGCAGTACTTC.

Only one count was recorded for this clone. The CDR3 reads CASSQNSGAGGSNEQFF. The CDR3 region has the DNA TGTGCCAGCAGCCAAAATTCGGGGGCGGGAGGGAGCAATGAGCAGTTCTTC. The rearrangement links TRBV4-2 to TRBJ2-1; 9 positions agree with TRBD2. The CDR3 runs to 17 residues. Germline assignment: CDR1 LGHNA and CDR2 YNFKEQ. V shed 2 bases, J shed 6 bases, and the junction held 11 bases outside the gene matches.

The J gene is TRBJ2-4, the V gene TRBV30, with TRBD2 matching over 10 bases. This CDR3 has 17 residues. CDR1 is GTSNPN, CDR2 SVGIG, per germline (reference sequence). Losses at the gene ends were 0 bases for V and 3 bases for J; bases not matched to a gene: 8. Here the CDR3 DNA reads TGTGCCTGGAGTGTGGGAGGACTAGCGGCCCGCAAAAACATTCAGTACTTC. Residues: CAWSVGGLAARKNIQYF.

The chain is built from TRBV5-1 and TRBJ1-1; TRBD1 agrees at 7 bases. Germline V gene lookup returns CDR1 SGHRS and CDR2 YFSETQ. Unmatched junction bases numbered 13, after V lost 4 bases and J lost 7 bases. The CDR3 has 15 amino acids. The CDR3 nucleotides are TGCGCCAGCAGCATCTCTCAGGGGGTTTTGGGTGAAGCTTTCTTT. This translates into CASSISQGVLGEAFF.

This sequence joins TRBV5-6 and TRBJ2-7; 8 bases align to TRBD1. Germline assignment: CDR1 SGHDT and CDR2 YYEEEE. Trimming cost V 5 bases and J 2 bases; bases outside gene matches: 6. CDR3 size: 14 residues. CDR3 sequence reads: CASRMTGAPYEQYF. In nucleotides, the CDR3 is TGTGCCAGCAGAATGACAGGGGCCCCCTACGAGCAGTACTTC.

This chain links TRBV6-1 with TRBJ1-2; 8 positions match TRBD1. V lost 0 bases to trimming and J lost 7 bases; unmatched junction nucleotides: 16. The CDR3 has 18 amino acids. Germline values: CDR1 MNHNS, CDR2 SASEGT. The CDR3 here is CASSEAEFRGLSSGGYTF. CDR3 in DNA: TGTGCCAGCAGTGAAGCTGAATTCAGGGGGCTGAGTTCGGGTGGCTACACCTTC.

The CDR3 loop reads CAATSGYNEQFF. CDR3 DNA: TGTGCCGCGACAAGCGGCTACAATGAGCAGTTCTTC. The V call is TRBV10-3, the J call TRBJ2-1; D is possibly TRBD2 (5 bases). Looked up from germline, CDR1 is ENHRY and CDR2 is SYGVKD. The CDR3 sequence is 12 residues long. V was clipped by 11 bases and J by 3 bases, with 11 bases between them.

This chain uses TRBV25-1 with TRBJ1-2; D is undetermined. Between the trimmed V and J ends, which lost 7 bases and 4 bases, there was a span of 13 bases. The CDR3 consists of 13 residues. From germline, CDR1 is MGHDK and CDR2 SYGVNS. CDR3 nucleotides: TGTGCCAGCAACGGCGGAGATTCCTATGGCTACACCTTC. Amino acids: CASNGGDSYGYTF.

The chain has TRBV10-3 and TRBJ1-5; no reliable D call. Per germline, CDR1 ENHRY and CDR2 SYGVKD. Trimming pared 8 bases from V and 3 bases from J, leaving 8 bases between. The CDR3 covers 12 residues. The CDR3 nucleotides read TGTGCCATCGGCCAGTCCAATCAGCCCCAGCATTTT. Its protein product is CAIGQSNQPQHF.

The J gene is TRBJ2-5, the V gene TRBV30, with D perhaps TRBD2 (7 bases). Trimming took off 0 bases at V and 9 bases at J, with 14 bases between the two ends. This CDR3 comprises 13 residues. Germline V gene sequence: CDR1 GTSNPN, CDR2 SVGIG (reference sequence). The CDR3 bases are TGTGCCTGGAGTGTAAGGGGGGGAGGATCCCAGTACTTC. Translation gives CAWSVRGGGSQYF.

The rearrangement uses TRBV10-1 and TRBJ2-2; 10 bases are a match to TRBD1. After removal of 8 bases from V and 7 bases from J, the junction contained 7 bases not matched to a gene. CDR3 length: 14 amino acids. Germline V lookup: CDR1 WNHNN, CDR2 SYGVQD (reference sequence). In DNA, the CDR3 is TGCGCCAGCGGGTGGACAGGGGGAAACGGGGAGCTGTTTTTT. Translated: CASGWTGGNGELFF.